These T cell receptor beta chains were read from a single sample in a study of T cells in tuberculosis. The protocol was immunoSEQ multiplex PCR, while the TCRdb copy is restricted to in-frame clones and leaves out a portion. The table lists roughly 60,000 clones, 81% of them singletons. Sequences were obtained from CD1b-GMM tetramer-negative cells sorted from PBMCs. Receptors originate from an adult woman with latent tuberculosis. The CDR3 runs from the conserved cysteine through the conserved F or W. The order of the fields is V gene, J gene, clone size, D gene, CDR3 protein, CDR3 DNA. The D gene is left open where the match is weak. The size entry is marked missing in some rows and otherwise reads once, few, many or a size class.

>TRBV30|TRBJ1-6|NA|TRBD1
CAEGQGDSPLHF
TGTGCGGAGGGACAGGGTGATTCACCCCTCCACTTT
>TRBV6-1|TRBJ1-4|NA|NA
CASSEQWPRGEKLFF
TGTGCCAGCAGTGAACAGTGGCCCCGCGGAGAAAAACTGTTTTTT
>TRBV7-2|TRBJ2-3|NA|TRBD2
CASSLSGGADTQYF
TGTGCCAGCAGCTTAAGCGGGGGGGCAGATACGCAGTATTTT
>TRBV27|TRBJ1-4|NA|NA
CASSLSVETGNEKLFF
TGTGCCAGCAGTTTATCAGTAGAGACAGGTAATGAAAAACTGTTTTTT
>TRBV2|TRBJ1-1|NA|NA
CASSGQGMGTEAFF
TGTGCCAGCAGTGGTCAGGGGATGGGCACTGAAGCTTTCTTT
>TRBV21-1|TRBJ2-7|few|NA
CASTSEREATEQYF
TGTGCCAGCACCTCGGAGCGGGAGGCGACCGAGCAGTACTTC
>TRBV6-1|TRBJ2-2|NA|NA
CASSEFKTANTGELFF
TGTGCCAGCAGTGAATTCAAGACAGCGAACACCGGGGAGCTGTTTTTT
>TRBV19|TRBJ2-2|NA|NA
CASSSGTRFTGELFF
TGTGCCAGTAGTTCCGGGACAAGGTTCACCGGGGAGCTGTTTTTT
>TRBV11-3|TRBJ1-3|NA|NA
CASSFDSSNSGNTIYF
TGTGCCAGCAGCTTCGACAGCAGTAACTCTGGAAACACCATATATTTT
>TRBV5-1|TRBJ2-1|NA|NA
CASSLVNLGTAYNEQFF
TGCGCCAGCAGCTTGGTCAATCTCGGGACTGCCTACAATGAGCAGTTCTTC
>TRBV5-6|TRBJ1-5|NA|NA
CASSSRGGKFNQPQHF
TGTGCCAGCAGCTCCAGGGGCGGTAAATTTAATCAGCCCCAGCATTTT
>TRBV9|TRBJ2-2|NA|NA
CASSVGGGGDYTGELFF
TGTGCCAGCAGCGTAGGGGGGGGCGGGGACTACACCGGGGAGCTGTTTTTT
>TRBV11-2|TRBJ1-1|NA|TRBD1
CASSLSWDRGPNTEAFF
TGTGCCAGCAGCTTATCTTGGGACAGGGGACCGAACACTGAAGCTTTCTTT
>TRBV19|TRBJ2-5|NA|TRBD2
CASSSPGLAGVAQYF
TGTGCCAGTAGTTCGCCCGGACTAGCGGGGGTAGCCCAGTACTTC
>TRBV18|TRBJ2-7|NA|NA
CASSPPSSYEQYF
TGTGCCAGCTCACCACCGAGCTCCTACGAGCAGTACTTC
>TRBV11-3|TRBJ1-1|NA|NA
CASSCRGAGREAFF
TGTGCCAGCAGCTGCCGGGGGGCGGGTCGTGAAGCTTTCTTT
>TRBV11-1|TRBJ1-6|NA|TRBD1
CASSLLRDRAYNSPLHF
TGTGCCAGCAGCCTGCTCCGCGACAGGGCGTATAATTCACCCCTCCACTTT
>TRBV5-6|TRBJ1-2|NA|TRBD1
CASSNTQGVYGYTF
TGTGCCAGCAGTAATACACAGGGGGTCTATGGCTACACCTTC
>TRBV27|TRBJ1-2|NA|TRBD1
CASSSARDRGGGYTF
TGTGCCAGCAGTTCCGCCCGCGACAGGGGTGGTGGCTACACCTTC
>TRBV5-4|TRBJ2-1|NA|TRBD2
CASSLGGRVGDEQFF
TGTGCCAGCAGCTTGGGCGGGAGGGTAGGAGATGAGCAGTTCTTC
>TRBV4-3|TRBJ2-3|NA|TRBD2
CASSQSGGGTDTQYF
TGCGCCAGCAGCCAATCGGGGGGTGGCACAGATACGCAGTATTTT
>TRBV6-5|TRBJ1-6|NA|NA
CASSYSFPGGNSPLHF
TGTGCCAGCAGTTACTCGTTTCCGGGTGGTAATTCACCCCTCCACTTT
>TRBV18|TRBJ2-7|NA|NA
CASSPQIQGGVYEQYF
TGTGCCAGCTCACCCCAAATACAGGGAGGGGTATACGAGCAGTACTTC
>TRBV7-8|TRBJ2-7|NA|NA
CASKFNQGFSEQYF
TGTGCCAGCAAATTTAACCAGGGTTTCAGCGAGCAGTACTTC
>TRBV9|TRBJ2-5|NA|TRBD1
CASSVEGLAIGRGYQETQYF
TGTGCCAGCAGCGTAGAAGGGCTAGCCATAGGCAGGGGGTACCAAGAGACCCAGTACTTC
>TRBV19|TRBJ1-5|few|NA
CASSMGGEKRPQHF
TGTGCCAGTAGTATGGGAGGAGAGAAACGGCCCCAGCATTTT
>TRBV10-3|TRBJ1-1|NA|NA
CAIKGPGDTEAFF
TGTGCCATCAAGGGCCCGGGGGACACTGAAGCTTTCTTT
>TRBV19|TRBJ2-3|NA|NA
CASSLGTSTDTQYF
TGTGCCAGTAGTCTGGGGACTTCCACAGATACGCAGTATTTT
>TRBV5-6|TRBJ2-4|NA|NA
CASSLGEVRLAKNIQYF
TGTGCCAGCAGCTTGGGGGAGGTCCGCTTAGCCAAAAACATTCAGTACTTC
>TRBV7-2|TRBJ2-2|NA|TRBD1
CASSLPGGGGELFF
TGTGCCAGCAGCTTACCAGGGGGTGGCGGGGAGCTGTTTTTT
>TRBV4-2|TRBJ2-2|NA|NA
CASSQDGGAAGELFF
TGTGCCAGCAGCCAAGATGGGGGGGCCGCCGGGGAGCTGTTTTTT
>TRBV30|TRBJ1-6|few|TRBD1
CAWSVTGGANNSPLHF
TGTGCCTGGAGTGTGACAGGGGGCGCAAATAATTCACCCCTCCACTTT
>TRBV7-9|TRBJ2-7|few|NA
CASSLGGTLDEQYF
TGTGCCAGCAGCTTAGGCGGCACCCTCGACGAGCAGTACTTC
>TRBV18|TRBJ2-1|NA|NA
CASSPPIRVSYNEQFF
TGTGCCAGCTCACCACCCATCAGGGTCTCCTACAATGAGCAGTTCTTC
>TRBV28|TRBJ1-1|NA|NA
CASTIGGTTGTEAFF
TGTGCCAGCACTATAGGAGGGACGACCGGCACTGAAGCTTTCTTT
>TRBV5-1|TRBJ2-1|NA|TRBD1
CASSLGYSTGGHEQFF
TGCGCCAGCAGCTTGGGCTATTCAACAGGGGGACATGAGCAGTTCTTC
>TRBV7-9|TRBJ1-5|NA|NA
CASSLGAGPQHF
TGTGCCAGCAGCTTGGGGGCTGGGCCCCAGCATTTT
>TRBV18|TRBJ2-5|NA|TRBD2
CASSPPRIAGQETQYF
TGTGCCAGCTCACCACCGCGGATAGCGGGACAAGAGACCCAGTACTTC
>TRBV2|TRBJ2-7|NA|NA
CASSRTAYEQYF
TGTGCCAGCAGTAGGACAGCCTACGAGCAGTACTTC
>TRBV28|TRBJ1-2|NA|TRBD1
CASRPPGQATYGYTF
TGTGCCAGCAGACCCCCGGGACAGGCTACTTATGGCTACACCTTC
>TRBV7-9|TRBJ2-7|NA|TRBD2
CASSSSGRAGNEQYF
TGTGCCAGCAGCTCAAGCGGGAGGGCCGGGAACGAGCAGTACTTC
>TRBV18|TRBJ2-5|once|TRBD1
CASSPTGEAQYF
TGTGCCAGCTCACCGACAGGGGAGGCCCAGTACTTC
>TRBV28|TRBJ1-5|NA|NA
CASRRNNQPQHF
TGTGCCAGCAGGCGGAACAATCAGCCCCAGCATTTT
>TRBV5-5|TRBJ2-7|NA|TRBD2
CASSGGTSGRYEQYF
TGTGCCAGCAGCGGGGGGACTAGCGGGAGATACGAGCAGTACTTC
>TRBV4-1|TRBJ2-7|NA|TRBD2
CASSQDKGLAGLTYEQYF
TGCGCCAGCAGCCAAGATAAGGGACTAGCGGGTCTCACCTACGAGCAGTACTTC
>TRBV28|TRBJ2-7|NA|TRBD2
CASSFASGPFEQYF
TGTGCCAGCAGTTTCGCTAGCGGTCCGTTTGAGCAGTACTTC
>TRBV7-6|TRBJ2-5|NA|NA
CASSLSEETQYF
TGTGCCAGCAGCTTATCCGAAGAGACCCAGTACTTC
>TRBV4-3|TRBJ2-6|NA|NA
CASSQDGTNSGANVLTF
TGCGCCAGCAGCCAAGACGGGACAAACTCTGGGGCCAACGTCCTGACTTTC
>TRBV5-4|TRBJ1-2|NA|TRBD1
CASSSPGQGLYGYTF
TGTGCCAGCAGCAGCCCGGGACAGGGGCTCTATGGCTACACCTTC
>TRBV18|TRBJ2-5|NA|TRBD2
CASSPGLAGVYQETQYF
TGTGCCAGCTCACCGGGACTAGCGGGGGTATACCAAGAGACCCAGTACTTC
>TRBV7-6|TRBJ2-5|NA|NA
CASSLGTVLGETQYF
TGTGCCAGCAGCTTAGGGACAGTACTTGGGGAGACCCAGTACTTC
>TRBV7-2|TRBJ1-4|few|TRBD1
CASSSSGTGGEKLFF
TGTGCCAGCAGCTCCTCCGGGACAGGGGGAGAAAAACTGTTTTTT
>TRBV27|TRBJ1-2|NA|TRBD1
CASSFTGATNYGYTF
TGTGCCAGCAGTTTTACAGGGGCCACTAACTATGGCTACACCTTC